These T cell receptor beta chains were read from a single sample in a study of blood T cell repertoires in COVID-19. Measured with immunoSEQ multiplex PCR; TCRdb has only the in-frame clones, and not every one. The table records over 450,000 clones, 89% of them present only once. The sample was peripheral blood. These receptors were obtained from a man younger than 35 with COVID-19, enrolled during active disease. Both conserved end residues are part of each CDR3. The D gene is left open where the match is weak. Some rows have no size entry. The others give once, few or many, or a class for an expanded clone.

V gene: TRBV2; D gene: -; clone size: -; J gene: TRBJ1-4; CDR3 length: 12; CDR3 DNA: TGTGCCGCGAGTGCAACTAATGAAAAACTGTTTTTT; CDR3 protein: CAASATNEKLFF
V gene: TRBV6-5; D gene: -; clone size: -; J gene: TRBJ2-7; CDR3 length: 15; CDR3 DNA: TGTGCCAGCAGTTACAGAGCAGACAGGCGCTACGAGCAGTACTTC; CDR3 protein: CASSYRADRRYEQYF
V gene: TRBV2; D gene: TRBD2; clone size: -; J gene: TRBJ2-7; CDR3 length: 18; CDR3 DNA: TGTGCCAGCAGTGAGAGCGGCGTCCCGGGACTAGCCCACTACGAGCAGTACTTC; CDR3 protein: CASSESGVPGLAHYEQYF
V gene: TRBV7-2; D gene: -; clone size: -; J gene: TRBJ1-1; CDR3 length: 14; CDR3 DNA: TGTGCCAGCAGCTTACAGGGCTTGAACACTGAAGCTTTCTTT; CDR3 protein: CASSLQGLNTEAFF
V gene: TRBV7-9; D gene: TRBD2; clone size: -; J gene: TRBJ2-7; CDR3 length: 14; CDR3 DNA: TGTGCCAGCAGCCCCGGGGGGGGCTCCTACGAGCAGTACTTC; CDR3 protein: CASSPGGGSYEQYF
V gene: TRBV7-8; D gene: -; clone size: -; J gene: TRBJ1-5; CDR3 length: 13; CDR3 DNA: TGTGCCAGCAGCTCCGGGACAAATCAGCCCCAGCATTTT; CDR3 protein: CASSSGTNQPQHF
V gene: TRBV10-2; D gene: TRBD1; clone size: -; J gene: TRBJ1-5; CDR3 length: 13; CDR3 DNA: TGCGCCAGCAGTGAGACAGGGGGACAGGCCCAGCATTTT; CDR3 protein: CASSETGGQAQHF
V gene: TRBV11-3; D gene: -; clone size: -; J gene: TRBJ2-1; CDR3 length: 11; CDR3 DNA: TGTGCCAGCAGCGTCCGGGAAGAGCAGTTCTTC; CDR3 protein: CASSVREEQFF
V gene: TRBV11-2; D gene: -; clone size: -; J gene: TRBJ1-1; CDR3 length: 12; CDR3 DNA: TGTGCCAGCAGCGAAGCCGGCACTGAAGCTTTCTTT; CDR3 protein: CASSEAGTEAFF
V gene: TRBV5-1; D gene: -; clone size: -; J gene: TRBJ1-1; CDR3 length: 15; CDR3 DNA: TGCGCCAGCAGCTTGGAGTGGGGCGCGGACACTGAAGCTTTCTTT; CDR3 protein: CASSLEWGADTEAFF
V gene: TRBV6-4; D gene: -; clone size: -; J gene: TRBJ2-2; CDR3 length: 15; CDR3 DNA: TGTGCCAGCAGTGCCAGATATGAGGTGGCCGGGGAGCTGTTTTTT; CDR3 protein: CASSARYEVAGELFF
V gene: TRBV24-1; D gene: -; clone size: -; J gene: TRBJ1-3; CDR3 length: 13; CDR3 DNA: TGTGCCACCAGAGGGACATCTGGAAACACCATATATTTT; CDR3 protein: CATRGTSGNTIYF
V gene: TRBV7-9; D gene: -; clone size: few; J gene: TRBJ2-2; CDR3 length: 16; CDR3 DNA: TGTGCCAGCAGTAAGACAGGCGTCGCGAACACCGGGGAGCTGTTTTTT; CDR3 protein: CASSKTGVANTGELFF
V gene: TRBV19; D gene: TRBD2; clone size: once; J gene: TRBJ2-7; CDR3 length: 15; CDR3 DNA: TGTGCCAGTAGCCACCACCCCAGCGGGGCTAACGAGCAGTACTTC; CDR3 protein: CASSHHPSGANEQYF
V gene: TRBV14; D gene: -; clone size: -; J gene: TRBJ2-3; CDR3 length: 15; CDR3 DNA: TGTGCCAGCAGCCAAGATATAGCGTACACAGATACGCAGTATTTT; CDR3 protein: CASSQDIAYTDTQYF
V gene: TRBV18; D gene: TRBD2; clone size: once; J gene: TRBJ2-1; CDR3 length: 16; CDR3 DNA: TGTGCCAGCTCACCAACGGGACTAGCGGCACGCAATGAGCAGTTCTTC; CDR3 protein: CASSPTGLAARNEQFF
V gene: TRBV14; D gene: -; clone size: -; J gene: TRBJ2-1; CDR3 length: 17; CDR3 DNA: TGTGCCAGCAGTCCCCGGTGGAGGTCCAACTCCTACAATGAGCAGTTCTTC; CDR3 protein: CASSPRWRSNSYNEQFF
V gene: TRBV7-8; D gene: -; clone size: -; J gene: TRBJ2-2; CDR3 length: 15; CDR3 DNA: TGTGCCAGCAGGTATTACGACACAAACACCGGGGAGCTGTTTTTT; CDR3 protein: CASRYYDTNTGELFF
V gene: TRBV18; D gene: TRBD1; clone size: -; J gene: TRBJ2-7; CDR3 length: 17; CDR3 DNA: TGTGCCAGCTCACCACTGTCACGACAGGGAAGCTCCTACGAGCAGTACTTC; CDR3 protein: CASSPLSRQGSSYEQYF
V gene: TRBV7-8; D gene: TRBD2; clone size: -; J gene: TRBJ2-2; CDR3 length: 17; CDR3 DNA: TGTGCCAGCAGCCACCTGGCTAGCGGGAGTTTCACCGGGGAGCTGTTTTTT; CDR3 protein: CASSHLASGSFTGELFF